Sequencing of this T cell receptor beta chain was carried out in a study of cytomegalovirus exposure and HLA in healthy donors. Germline assignment: CDR1 MNHEY and CDR2 SMNVEV (reference sequence). V was shortened by 3 bases and J by 3 bases, with 9 bases between the two germline ends. This CDR3 region has 13 residues. General observations from the study: In a later analysis, a missense DCLRE1C variant was linked to TCR beta V- and J-gene trimming.

Amplification used 60 Vbeta primers and 13 Jbeta primers. The data were produced by immunoSEQ multiplex PCR, yet TCRdb's version contains in-frame clones alone and is incomplete. The repertoire holds around 140,000 clones, with around 82% as singletons. A word on this clone: The antigen remains undetermined.

This clonotype was obtained from a woman between 40 and 50 years old in good health and CMV-seropositive. The genes are TRBV27 and TRBJ2-7, with D hard to call. Sequencing was carried out using PBMCs. CDR3 bases: TGTGCCAGCAGTTTTGCGTCGAGCTACGAGCAGTACTTC. This translates into CASSFASSYEQYF.